This TCR beta chain was identified during a study of control samples from healthy donors and cancer patients. TCRdb's table, derived via immunoSEQ multiplex PCR, lists solely in-frame clones and lacks some. The data hold about 100,000 clones, with roughly 87% observed a single time. The V and J ends lost 1 base and 8 bases, in that order; junction bases with no gene match: 12. This CDR3 region has 17 residues. CDR1 and CDR2 from the germline V gene are LGHDT and YNNKEL (reference sequence). The receptor was isolated from a woman between 45 and 60 years old in good health. Sequenced sample: blood. The chain couples TRBV3-1 (or the pseudogene TRBV3-2) to TRBJ2-1, with 9 bases matching TRBD2. CDR3 in DNA: TGTGCCAGCAGCCAAGGGGCGTTCGCGGGGGGGGCGGATGAGCAGTTCTTC. Its protein product is CASSQGAFAGGADEQFF.